The entry that follows covers one T cell receptor beta chain sequence. CDR3 length: 13 amino acids. The V end lost 10 bases, the J end lost 4 bases, and 15 bases lay between the germline ends. Germline V gene sequence: CDR1 SNHLY, CDR2 FYNNEI. This record belongs to a study of response to subunit inactivated influenza vaccine. TCRdb called the RT-PCR reads again in MiXCR, with one record for every CDR3 protein. This table has about 540,000 distinct CDR3 sequences, less than 25% appearing once. These records were also assigned to another study, of T cells expressing NK-cell markers. As reported in that work: UMIs were included in TCR beta cDNA generated by 5'RACE template switching. Seven of the eight sequenced donors were HCMV-seropositive; one was seronegative. In a few donors, these clonotypes also led the CD3+CD56-NKG2C+ fraction. HCMV specificity of the expanded NKG2C+ T cell clones stayed unclear.

The chain combines TRBV2 with TRBJ2-3; no reliable D call. The receptor was isolated from a man over 45 who received an inactivated influenza vaccine. Material: CD4+ T cells sorted from PBMCs, obtained roughly 13 days after vaccination. The CDR3 protein is CANNDAASDTQYF. DNA of the CDR3: TGTGCCAACAACGATGCCGCCTCAGATACGCAGTATTTT.